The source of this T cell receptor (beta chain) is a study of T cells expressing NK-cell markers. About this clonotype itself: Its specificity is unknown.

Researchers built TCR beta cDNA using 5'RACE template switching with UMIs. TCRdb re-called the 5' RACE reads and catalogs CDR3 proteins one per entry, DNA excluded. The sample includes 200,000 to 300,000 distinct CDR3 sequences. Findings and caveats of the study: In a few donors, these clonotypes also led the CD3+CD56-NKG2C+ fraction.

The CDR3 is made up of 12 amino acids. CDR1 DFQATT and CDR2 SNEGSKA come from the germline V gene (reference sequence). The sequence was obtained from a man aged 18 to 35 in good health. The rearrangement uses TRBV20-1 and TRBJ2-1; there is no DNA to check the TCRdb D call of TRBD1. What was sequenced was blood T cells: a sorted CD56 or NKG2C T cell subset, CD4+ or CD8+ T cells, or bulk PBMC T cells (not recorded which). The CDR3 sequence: CSARVGGQDQFF.